This T cell receptor (beta chain) was documented in a study of graft-versus-host responses after intestinal transplantation. Across the study: Every transplant recipient was induced with anti-thymocyte globulin, then maintained on tacrolimus and steroids for two to three years. Broader study findings: There were GvH clones found in recipient marrow, and some of them appeared first in ileum or blood.

As to this clone: The antigen remains unidentified.

Trimming cost V 0 bases and J 5 bases, with 14 bases left between them. Germline V CDR1 and CDR2: SGDLS, YYNGEE. This CDR3 has 16 residues. The method was immunoSEQ multiplex PCR; TCRdb's version includes in-frame clones alone and lacks a portion of them. This repertoire shows around 120,000 clones, less than 95% found once; its top ten account for 0.15% to 0.2%. The material was unstimulated CD4+ T cells sorted from spleen or lymph node cells, obtained before intestinal transplant. This chain links TRBV9 with TRBJ2-2; D is undetermined. The TCR comes from a human donor who received an intestinal transplant. The CDR3 DNA follows: TGTGCCAGCAGCGTAGACGAGGCTAGGAGAACCGGGGAGCTGTTTTTT. Translated, it gives CASSVDEARRTGELFF.